This passage covers 24 T cell receptor beta chains from one sample sequenced in a study of OX40 agonist ivuxolimab in advanced cancers. Profiled with immunoSEQ multiplex PCR; TCRdb holds only in-frame clones, not every one. The sample lists more than 40,000 clones, about 85% seen once, with around 25% in the top ten. The sequences come from CD4+ or CD8+ T cells sorted from blood, collected in a trial of the OX40 agonist ivuxolimab. These receptors were obtained from an adult with an advanced solid tumor such as melanoma, head and neck, liver or kidney cancer.

The rearrangement joins TRBV21-1 to TRBJ2-1; the table's TRBD2 call for D was not verified on the DNA. TRBV21-1 is a pseudogene locus. This CDR3 region has 13 residues. The CDR3 reads CASIPGTNNEQFF. The CDR3 DNA follows: TGTGCCAGCATTCCCGGGACTAACAATGAGCAGTTCTTC.

The rearrangement uses TRBV7-9 and TRBJ1-2; D gene ambiguous. Trimming removed 1 base from V and 2 bases from J, with 20 bases in between. Germline assignment: CDR1 SEHNR and CDR2 FQNEAQ (reference sequence). CDR3 size: 18 residues. The chain's CDR3 is CASSLDGWERSENYGYTF. The CDR3 nucleotides are TGTGCCAGCAGCTTAGATGGTTGGGAGAGGTCCGAAAACTATGGCTACACCTTC.

Concerning this clone itself: The junction and the germline gene differ at one end; a read error may be behind it. V and J are TRBV5-6 and TRBJ2-1, with unresolved D. This CDR3 has 11 residues. CDR1 and CDR2 from the germline V gene are SGHDT and YYEEEE. For the CDR3, the DNA is TGTGCCAGCAGCTTGGCAGGTAGTTGGATCTTC. Translated: CASSLAGSWIF.

J is TRBJ1-2 and V is TRBV7-8; D may be TRBD1 (5 bases). Germline CDR1 and CDR2: SGHVS and FQNEAQ. V was trimmed by 6 bases and J by 6 bases, leaving 14 bases between them. This CDR3 comprises 13 residues. DNA for the CDR3: TGTGCCAGCAGACCGGAAGGGGAAGATGGCTACACCTTC. Protein: CASRPEGEDGYTF.

The genes are TRBV5-1 and TRBJ1-1; D gene ambiguous. The V gene's germline CDR1 is SGHRS and CDR2 YFSETQ. V was cut by 6 bases and J by 1 base, with 10 bases left in between. This CDR3 region has 13 residues. The CDR3 region is CASNKRENTEAFF. Written as DNA, the CDR3 is TGCGCCAGCAATAAACGGGAGAACACTGAAGCTTTCTTT.

This chain joins TRBV6-1 and TRBJ2-7; no reliable D call. Germline V gives CDR1 MNHNS, CDR2 SASEGT. The V gene lost 0 bases and the J gene lost 4 bases, with 4 bases spanning the gap. This CDR3 is built from 12 residues. CDR3 sequence (DNA): TGTGCCAGCAGTGAAGCGGGGTACGAGCAGTACTTC. It is translated as CASSEAGYEQYF.

The V gene is TRBV5-6, the J gene TRBJ1-2, with 7 bases fitting TRBD1. J gave up 4 bases and V 4 bases, and 10 bases lay outside the gene matches. The CDR3 has 15 residues. Germline CDR1 SGHDT, CDR2 YYEEEE. The CDR3 is CASSQGGTAIYGYTF. The CDR3 bases are TGTGCCAGCAGCCAGGGGGGCACAGCCATCTATGGCTACACCTTC.

This rearrangement joins TRBV7-3 to TRBJ2-1; no clear D gene. V was pared by 2 bases and J by 0 bases, with 14 bases between. Germline V CDR1 and CDR2: SGHTA, FQGTGA. The CDR3 is 17 residues long. The chain's CDR3 is CASSLVGGRSSYNEQFF. CDR3 nucleotide sequence: TGTGCCAGCAGCTTAGTAGGCGGACGGAGCTCCTACAATGAGCAGTTCTTC.

The rearrangement uses TRBV19 and TRBJ2-1; D is tentatively TRBD1 or TRBD2 (5 bases each). CDR3 size: 17 residues. V was clipped by 6 bases and J by 2 bases, with 20 bases between them. The V gene's germline CDR1 is LNHDA and CDR2 SQIVND (reference sequence). CDR3 region: CASSLTNGDLTYNEQFF. DNA of the CDR3: TGTGCCAGTAGCCTTACCAACGGGGACCTCACCTACAATGAGCAGTTCTTC.

This chain connects TRBV7-6 to TRBJ1-1, with 9 bases identical to TRBD1. The V gene's germline CDR1 is SGHVS and CDR2 FNYEAQ. V trimming: 1 base; J trimming: 2 bases; junction bases outside the gene matches: 5. The CDR3 extends over 16 amino acids. DNA of the CDR3: TGTGCCAGCAGCTTAGGACGGACAGGGGAAAACACTGAAGCTTTCTTT. The encoded protein is CASSLGRTGENTEAFF.

Only one count was recorded for this clone. Distinct nucleotide sequences in the sample also encode this CDR3. The rearrangement joins TRBV9 to TRBJ1-1; D perhaps matches TRBD1 (5 bases). The germline gives CDR1 SGDLS, CDR2 YYNGEE. CDR3 length: 14 residues. V lost 2 bases and J 1 base, leaving 9 bases between the germline ends. CDR3 in DNA: TGTGCCAGCAGCGTGGGGGTTACGAACACTGAAGCTTTCTTT. It codes for CASSVGVTNTEAFF.

V usage is TRBV7-3 and J usage is TRBJ1-1, with unresolved D. Per germline, CDR1 SGHTA and CDR2 FQGTGA. The CDR3 spans 14 residues. V dropped 5 bases and J dropped 9 bases, with 19 bases sitting between them. The CDR3 region has the DNA TGTGCCAGCAGCCCGGGTGCCGGGGATCAAAAAGCTTTCTTT. Translation gives CASSPGAGDQKAFF.

Only a few counts were recorded for this clone. The V gene is TRBV29-1, the J gene TRBJ2-7; tentatively, D is TRBD1 (6 bases). Trimming took off 7 bases at V and 4 bases at J, with 17 bases between the two ends. From germline, CDR1 is SQVTM and CDR2 ANQGSEA. The CDR3 is 13 residues long. DNA for the CDR3: TGCAGCGGGGGCCAGGGGCAGCCTTACGAGCAGTACTTC. Its protein is CSGGQGQPYEQYF.

The rearrangement links TRBV7-8 to TRBJ2-5; possibly TRBD1 for D (6 bases). Germline-derived CDR1 and CDR2 are SGHVS and FQNEAQ. CDR3 length: 19 residues. V was trimmed by 0 bases and J by 4 bases, leaving 24 bases between them. In DNA, the CDR3 is TGTGCCAGCAGCTTAGCGGGGAATAGGACAGTGTTTGGGCCAGAGACCCAGTACTTC. Translating it yields CASSLAGNRTVFGPETQYF.

As to this clone: Its ends do not fully match the called genes, so a read error is possible. CDR3 in amino acids: CASSLAGPYNEQFF. The CDR3 DNA is TGTGCTAGCAGCTTAGCTGGGCCCTACAATGAGCAGTTCTTC. The chain couples TRBV7-7 to TRBJ2-1; unclear D gene. From germline, CDR1 is SSHAT and CDR2 FNYEAQ (reference sequence). The CDR3 runs to 14 residues. Based on the CDR3 plus reference TRBV7-7 and TRBJ2-1, the full variable domain is GAGVSQSPRYKVTKRGQDVTLRCDPISSHATLYWYQQALGQGPEFLTYFNYEAQPDKSGLPSDRFSAERPEGSISTLTIQRTEQRDSAMYRCASSLAGPYNEQFFGPGTRLTVL.

V usage is TRBV4-3 and J usage is TRBJ1-2; 12 bases map to TRBD1. V lost 5 bases, J lost 6 bases, and 4 bases stayed unmatched. The CDR3 spans 14 residues. The V gene's germline CDR1 is LGHNA and CDR2 YSLEER. The CDR3 nucleotides read TGCGCCAGCAGCGCGGGACAGGGGGCGAATGGCTACACCTTC. Translating it yields CASSAGQGANGYTF.

The table lists this clone with a count of one. The chain combines TRBV27 with TRBJ2-2; D not resolved. The CDR3 runs 13 residues. Germline-derived CDR1 and CDR2 are MNHEY and SMNVEV (reference sequence). The V end lost 1 base, the J end lost 5 bases, and 5 bases lay between the germline ends. In DNA form, the CDR3 reads TGTGCCAGCAGTTTATTCACTACCGGGGAGCTGTTTTTT. Protein: CASSLFTTGELFF.

The chain uses TRBV11-2 and TRBJ2-5; 9 nucleotides align to TRBD2. CDR3 size: 19 residues. Germline V lookup: CDR1 SGHAT, CDR2 FQNNGV. V lost 1 base and J lost 3; bases outside the gene matches: 15. CDR3 sequence: CASSLGALAGDGMEETQYF. The DNA for the CDR3 is TGTGCCAGCAGCTTAGGAGCACTAGCGGGCGATGGGATGGAAGAGACCCAGTACTTC.

CDR3 residues: CASSAPGTGVAYEQYF. CDR3 DNA sequence: TGTGCCAGCAGTGCCCCTGGGACAGGGGTCGCCTACGAGCAGTACTTC. J is TRBJ2-7 and V is TRBV28; 10 positions agree with TRBD1. The junction had 9 bases not matched to a gene; V was cut back by 5 bases and J by 2 bases. Germline V lookup: CDR1 MDHEN, CDR2 SYDVKM. The CDR3 has 16 amino acids.

V and J are TRBV2 and TRBJ1-2; D is ambiguous. The CDR3 has 15 amino acids. Trimming left V 6 bases short and J 4 bases short, with 18 bases between. From germline, CDR1 is SNHLY and CDR2 FYNNEI. The CDR3 sequence: CASSALSTVRYGYTF. DNA of the CDR3: TGTGCCAGCAGCGCTTTGAGTACGGTTCGCTATGGCTACACCTTC.

The sample holds a few counts of this clone. The chain links TRBV10-3 to TRBJ1-2; TRBD1 is a possible D gene (6 bases). The CDR3 contains 17 residues. Trimming stripped 3 bases from V and 2 bases from J, with 19 bases between. Germline CDR1 is ENHRY and CDR2 is SYGVKD. The chain's CDR3 is CAISEHETRGPNYGYTF. Here the CDR3 DNA reads TGTGCCATCAGTGAACACGAAACACGGGGGCCAAACTATGGCTACACCTTC.

The chain uses TRBV27 and TRBJ1-6, with D possibly matching TRBD1 (5 bases). V lost 1 base and J 6 bases, leaving 10 bases between the germline ends. Germline CDR1 is MNHEY and CDR2 is SMNVEV (reference sequence). This CDR3 has 15 amino acids. Here the CDR3 reads CASSLFGRVNSPLHF. Written as DNA, the CDR3 is TGTGCCAGCAGTTTATTTGGCAGGGTTAATTCACCCCTCCACTTT.

The chain is built from TRBV28 and TRBJ2-1; D uncertain. Trimming stripped 2 bases from V and 1 base from J, with 12 bases between. CDR1 is MDHEN and CDR2 is SYDVKM in the germline V gene. The CDR3 extends over 16 amino acids. The chain's CDR3 is CASSLNPAESYNEQFF. CDR3 sequence (DNA): TGTGCCAGCAGTTTAAACCCCGCAGAATCCTACAATGAGCAGTTCTTC. Combining the CDR3 with reference TRBV28 and TRBJ2-1 gives the whole variable domain DVKVTQSSRYLVKRTGEKVFLECVQDMDHENMFWYRQDPGLGLRLIYFSYDVKMKEKGDIPEGYSVSREKKERFSLILESASTNQTSMYLCASSLNPAESYNEQFFGPGTRLTVL.

This clone has more than one count but fewer than ten. The chain employs TRBV19 and TRBJ2-7; D is uncertain. The ends were cut back, 0 bases at V and 6 bases at J, with 6 bases in the middle. There are 12 residues in the CDR3. Germline loops: CDR1 LNHDA, CDR2 SQIVND (reference sequence). The CDR3 sequence: CASSIDGSEQYF. CDR3 DNA sequence: TGTGCCAGTAGTATAGATGGGTCCGAGCAGTACTTC.